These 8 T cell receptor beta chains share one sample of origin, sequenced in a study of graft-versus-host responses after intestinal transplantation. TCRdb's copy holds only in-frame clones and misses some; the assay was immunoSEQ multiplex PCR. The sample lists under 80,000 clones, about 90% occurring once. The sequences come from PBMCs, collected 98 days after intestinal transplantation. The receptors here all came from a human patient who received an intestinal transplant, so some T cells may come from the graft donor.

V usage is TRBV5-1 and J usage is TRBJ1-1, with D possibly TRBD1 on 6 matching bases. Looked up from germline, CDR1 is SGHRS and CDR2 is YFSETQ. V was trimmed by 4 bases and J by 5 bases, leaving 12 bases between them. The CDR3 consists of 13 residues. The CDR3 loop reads CASSAEGGTEAFF. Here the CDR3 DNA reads TGCGCCAGCAGCGCGGAAGGGGGGACTGAAGCTTTCTTT.

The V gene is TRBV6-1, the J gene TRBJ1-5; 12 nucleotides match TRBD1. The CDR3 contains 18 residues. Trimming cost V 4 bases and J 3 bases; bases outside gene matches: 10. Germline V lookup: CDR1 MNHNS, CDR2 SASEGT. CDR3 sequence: CASSVSIRDRGHNQPQHF. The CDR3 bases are TGTGCCAGCAGTGTTAGTATCCGGGACAGGGGGCACAATCAGCCCCAGCATTTT.

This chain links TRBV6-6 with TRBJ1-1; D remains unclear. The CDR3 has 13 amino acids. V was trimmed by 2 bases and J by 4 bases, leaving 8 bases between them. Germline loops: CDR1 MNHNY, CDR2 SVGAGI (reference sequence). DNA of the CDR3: TGTGCCAGCAGTTACCCGTCGGGCACTGAAGCTTTCTTT. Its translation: CASSYPSGTEAFF.

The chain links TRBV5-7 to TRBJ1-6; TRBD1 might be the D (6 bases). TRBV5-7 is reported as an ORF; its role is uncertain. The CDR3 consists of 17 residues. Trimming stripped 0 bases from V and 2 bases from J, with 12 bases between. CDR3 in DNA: TGTGCCAGCAGCTTGGAGGCAGGGGCCCCCTATAATTCACCCCTCCACTTT. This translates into CASSLEAGAPYNSPLHF.

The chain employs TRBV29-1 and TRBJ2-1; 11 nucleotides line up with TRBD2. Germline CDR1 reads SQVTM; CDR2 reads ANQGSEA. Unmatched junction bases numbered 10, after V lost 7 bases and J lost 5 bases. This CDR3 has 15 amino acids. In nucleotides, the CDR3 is TGCAGCGGATCACTAGCGGGGGTACTGCACAATGAGCAGTTCTTC. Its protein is CSGSLAGVLHNEQFF.

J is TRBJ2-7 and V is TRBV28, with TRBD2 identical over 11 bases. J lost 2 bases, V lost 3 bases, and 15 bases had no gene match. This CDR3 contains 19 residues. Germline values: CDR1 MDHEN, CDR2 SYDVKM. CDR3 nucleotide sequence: TGTGCCAGCAGTTTCCGAATTGGGGGGTTAGCGGGAGGGACCTACGAGCAGTACTTC. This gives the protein CASSFRIGGLAGGTYEQYF.

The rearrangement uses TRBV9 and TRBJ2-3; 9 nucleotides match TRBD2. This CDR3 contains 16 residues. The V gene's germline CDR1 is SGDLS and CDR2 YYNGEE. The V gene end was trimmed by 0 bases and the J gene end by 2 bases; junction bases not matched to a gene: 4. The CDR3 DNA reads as TGTGCCAGCAGCGTAGGCCTAGCGGGACTCACAGATACGCAGTATTTT. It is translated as CASSVGLAGLTDTQYF.

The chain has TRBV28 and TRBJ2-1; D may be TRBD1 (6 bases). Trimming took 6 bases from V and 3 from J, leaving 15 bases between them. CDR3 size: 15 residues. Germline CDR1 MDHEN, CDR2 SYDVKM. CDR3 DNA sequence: TGTGCCAGCAGCCCGAGGACAGCTTACTACAATGAGCAGTTCTTC. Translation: CASSPRTAYYNEQFF.